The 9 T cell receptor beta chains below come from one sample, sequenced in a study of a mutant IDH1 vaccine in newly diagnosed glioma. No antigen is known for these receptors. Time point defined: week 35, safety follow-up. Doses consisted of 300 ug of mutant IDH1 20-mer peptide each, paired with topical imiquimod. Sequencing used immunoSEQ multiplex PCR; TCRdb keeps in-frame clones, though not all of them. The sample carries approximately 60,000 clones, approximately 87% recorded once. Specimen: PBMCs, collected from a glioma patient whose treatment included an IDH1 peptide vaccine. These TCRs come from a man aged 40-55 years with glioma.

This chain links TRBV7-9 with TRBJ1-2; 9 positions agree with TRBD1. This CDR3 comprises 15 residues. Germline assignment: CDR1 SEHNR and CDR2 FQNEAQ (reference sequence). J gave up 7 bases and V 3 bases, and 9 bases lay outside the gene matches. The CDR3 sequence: CASSFTRTGEGGYTF. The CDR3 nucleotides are TGTGCCAGCAGCTTCACCCGGACAGGGGAGGGTGGCTACACCTTC.

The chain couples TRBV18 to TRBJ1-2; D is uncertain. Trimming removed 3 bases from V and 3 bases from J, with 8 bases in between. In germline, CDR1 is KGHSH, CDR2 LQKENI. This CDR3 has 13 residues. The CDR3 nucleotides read TGTGCCAGCTCACCGGGGTATGACTATGGCTACACCTTC. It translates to CASSPGYDYGYTF. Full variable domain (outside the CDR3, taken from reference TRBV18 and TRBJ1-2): NAGVMQNPRHLVRRRGQEARLRCSPMKGHSHVYWYRQLPEEGLKFMVYLQKENIIDESGMPKERFSAEFPKEGPSILRIQQVVRGDSAAYFCASSPGYDYGYTFGSGTRLTVV.

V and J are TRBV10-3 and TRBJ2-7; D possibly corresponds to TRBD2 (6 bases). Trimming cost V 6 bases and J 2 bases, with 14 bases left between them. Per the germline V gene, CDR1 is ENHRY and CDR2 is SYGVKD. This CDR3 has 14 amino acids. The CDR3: CAISVTRIPYEQYF. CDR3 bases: TGTGCCATCAGCGTGACTAGGATTCCCTACGAGCAGTACTTC.

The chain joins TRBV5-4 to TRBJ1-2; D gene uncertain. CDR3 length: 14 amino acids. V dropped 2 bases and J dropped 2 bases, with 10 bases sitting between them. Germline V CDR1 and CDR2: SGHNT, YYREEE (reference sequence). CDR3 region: CASSFGGYNYGYTF. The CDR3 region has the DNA TGTGCCAGCAGCTTTGGAGGGTACAACTATGGCTACACCTTC.

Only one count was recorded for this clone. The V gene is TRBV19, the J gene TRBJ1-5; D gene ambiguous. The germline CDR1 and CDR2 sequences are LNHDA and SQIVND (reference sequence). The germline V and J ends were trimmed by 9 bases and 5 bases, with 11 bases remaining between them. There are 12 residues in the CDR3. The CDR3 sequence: CASTNEYQPQHF. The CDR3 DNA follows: TGTGCCAGCACCAACGAATATCAGCCCCAGCATTTT.

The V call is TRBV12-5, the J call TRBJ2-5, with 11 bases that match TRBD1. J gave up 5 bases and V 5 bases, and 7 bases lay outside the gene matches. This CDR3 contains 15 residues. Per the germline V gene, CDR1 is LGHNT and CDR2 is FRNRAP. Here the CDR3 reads CASGMGQGGMETQYF. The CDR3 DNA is TGTGCTAGTGGTATGGGACAGGGGGGTATGGAGACCCAGTACTTC.

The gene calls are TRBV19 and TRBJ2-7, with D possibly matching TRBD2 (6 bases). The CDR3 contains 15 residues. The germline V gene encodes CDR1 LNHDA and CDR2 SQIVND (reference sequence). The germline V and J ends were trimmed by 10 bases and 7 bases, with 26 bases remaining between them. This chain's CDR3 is CATRAGSNSFWEQYF. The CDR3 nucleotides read TGTGCCACCCGCGCGGGGTCCAACTCCTTTTGGGAGCAGTACTTC.

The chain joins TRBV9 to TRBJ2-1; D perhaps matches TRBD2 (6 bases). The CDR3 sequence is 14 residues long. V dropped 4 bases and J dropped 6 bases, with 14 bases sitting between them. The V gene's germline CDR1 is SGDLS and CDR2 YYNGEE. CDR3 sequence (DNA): TGTGCCAGCAGCCCCCGAATGACTAGCAATGAGCAGTTCTTC. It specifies CASSPRMTSNEQFF.

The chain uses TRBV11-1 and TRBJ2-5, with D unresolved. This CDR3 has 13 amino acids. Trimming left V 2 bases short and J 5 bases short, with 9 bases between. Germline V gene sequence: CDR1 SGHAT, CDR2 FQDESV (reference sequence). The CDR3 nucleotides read TGTGCCAGCAGCTTAAGGGTCTCCGAGACCCAGTACTTC. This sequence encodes CASSLRVSETQYF.